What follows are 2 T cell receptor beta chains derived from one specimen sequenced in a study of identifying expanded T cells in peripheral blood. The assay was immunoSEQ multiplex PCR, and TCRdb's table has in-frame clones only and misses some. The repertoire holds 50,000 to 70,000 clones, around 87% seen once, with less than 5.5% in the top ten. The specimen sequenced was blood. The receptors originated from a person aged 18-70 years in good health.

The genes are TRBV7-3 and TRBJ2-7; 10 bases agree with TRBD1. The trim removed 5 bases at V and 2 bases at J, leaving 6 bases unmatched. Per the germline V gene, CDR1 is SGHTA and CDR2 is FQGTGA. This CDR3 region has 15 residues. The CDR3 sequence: CASSKGGQGAYEQYF. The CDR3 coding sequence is TGTGCCAGCAGCAAAGGAGGACAGGGGGCCTACGAGCAGTACTTC.

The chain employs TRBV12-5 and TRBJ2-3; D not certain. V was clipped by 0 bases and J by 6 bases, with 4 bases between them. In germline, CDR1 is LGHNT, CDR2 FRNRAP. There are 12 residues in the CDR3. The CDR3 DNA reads TGTGCTAGTGGTTTGGTAGCCGATACGCAGTATTTT. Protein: CASGLVADTQYF.